This TCR beta chain comes out of a study of cytomegalovirus exposure and HLA in healthy donors. This clone appeared a few times. Its specificity is unknown. Points from the study as a whole: Presence/absence analyses treated sequencing depth as roughly uniform across donors. Accurate prediction of most subjects' HLA-A and HLA-B alleles from TCR beta sequences was reported.

60 Vbeta and 13 Jbeta primers were used in PCR. Libraries were prepared by immunoSEQ multiplex PCR; TCRdb keeps only in-frame clonotypes and omits some of them. The sample lists 140,000 or so clones, over 60% occurring once. Input material: PBMCs. The sequence came from a woman aged 55-69 years in good health and CMV-seronegative.

Written as DNA, the CDR3 is TGTGCCAGCAGCTTAGGACTAGCGGGGGCCGGGGAGCTGTTTTTT. Its protein product is CASSLGLAGAGELFF. This chain joins TRBV7-9 and TRBJ2-2; TRBD2 matches 12 bases. The CDR3 is made up of 15 amino acids. CDR1 is SEHNR and CDR2 is FQNEAQ in the germline V gene (reference sequence). Trimming cost V 1 base and J 6 bases; bases outside gene matches: 0.